Below are 17 T cell receptor beta chains sequenced from a single sample in a study of cytotoxic CD8 clonotypes in ibrutinib-treated CLL. Here immunoSEQ multiplex PCR was the method, and the copy in TCRdb shows in-frame clones only, minus some. The table has about 120,000 clones, 58% seen once. Sequences were derived from PBMCs, sampled after 24 months of ibrutinib treatment. The receptors were gathered from a human donor with chronic lymphocytic leukemia.

The J gene is TRBJ2-3, the V gene TRBV7-2; D gene ambiguous. Trimming cost V 2 bases and J 2 bases, with 11 bases left between them. Germline CDR1 is SGHTA and CDR2 is FQGNSA. CDR3 size: 15 residues. CDR3 loop: CASSLSRIHTDTQYF. The CDR3 coding sequence is TGTGCCAGCAGCTTAAGCAGAATCCACACAGATACGCAGTATTTT.

This clone has more than one count but fewer than ten. The chain carries TRBV11-3 and TRBJ2-7; no firm D call. Looked up from germline, CDR1 is SGHNT and CDR2 is YENEEA. V was cut by 0 bases and J by 0 bases, with 9 bases left in between. There are 15 residues in the CDR3. CDR3 nucleotide sequence: TGTGCCAGCAGCTTAGATTCCACAATCTCCTACGAGCAGTACTTC. This translates into CASSLDSTISYEQYF.

The chain links TRBV2 to TRBJ2-5; no reliable D call. This CDR3 is 14 amino acids long. Germline V gene data show CDR1 as SNHLY and CDR2 as FYNNEI. The V and J ends lost 4 bases and 0 bases respectively, with 9 bases between them. CDR3 sequence: CASSVPGHQETQYF. The CDR3 nucleotides read TGTGCCAGCAGTGTGCCAGGACACCAAGAGACCCAGTACTTC.

V usage is TRBV5-4 and J usage is TRBJ2-4; D call uncertain. CDR1 and CDR2 (germline): SGHNT, YYREEE (reference sequence). The CDR3 has 16 residues. The V gene lost 4 bases and the J gene lost 0 bases, with 14 bases spanning the gap. CDR3 loop: CASSHAAELAKNIQYF. The CDR3 region has the DNA TGTGCCAGCAGCCATGCAGCCGAATTAGCCAAAAACATTCAGTACTTC.

V gene TRBV7-2 combines with J gene TRBJ2-3; 7 bases are shared with TRBD1. CDR1 is SGHTA and CDR2 is FQGNSA in the germline V gene. The CDR3 runs to 14 residues. The V segment lost 5 bases and the J segment 5 bases; nucleotides outside the gene matches: 7. CDR3 sequence: CASSAQGSRDTQYF. The CDR3 DNA reads as TGTGCCAGCAGCGCACAGGGGTCGAGAGATACGCAGTATTTT.

The CDR3 nucleotides are TGTGCCAGCAGCTACAGGGGTCTCATGAACACTGAAGCTTTCTTT. Protein product: CASSYRGLMNTEAFF. The chain links TRBV5-6 to TRBJ1-1; TRBD1 agrees at 7 bases. Germline-derived CDR1 and CDR2 are SGHDT and YYEEEE. The junction had 5 bases not matched to a gene; V was cut back by 3 bases and J by 0 bases. This CDR3 has 15 amino acids. The entire variable domain, with the rest obtained from reference TRBV5-6 and TRBJ1-1, is as follows: DAGVTQSPTHLIKTRGQQVTLRCSPKSGHDTVSWYQQALGQGPQFIFQYYEEEERQRGNFPDRFSGHQFPNYSSELNVNALLLGDSALYLCASSYRGLMNTEAFFGQGTRLTVV.

This clone was counted between two and nine times. This chain joins TRBV6-6 and TRBJ2-1; 7 bases align to TRBD2. This CDR3 has 13 residues. V lost 11 bases, J lost 4 bases, and 8 bases stayed unmatched. Germline assignment: CDR1 MNHNY and CDR2 SVGAGI (reference sequence). The CDR3 DNA sequence: TGTGCCTCGGAGCGGGGCACTTACAATGAGCAGTTCTTC. This gives the protein CASERGTYNEQFF.

The CDR3 DNA sequence: TGTGCCAGCAGCTCGGGACTAGCGGGGTATGAGACCCAGTACTTC. Protein product: CASSSGLAGYETQYF. The chain joins TRBV7-2 to TRBJ2-5; 13 nucleotides align to TRBD2. This CDR3 spans 15 amino acids. Per germline, CDR1 SGHTA and CDR2 FQGNSA. V shed 4 bases and J 5 bases; nucleotides not matched to a gene: 4.

This clone was detected only once. The rearrangement links TRBV30 to TRBJ1-2; 10 bases are shared with TRBD1. Germline V gives CDR1 GTSNPN, CDR2 SVGIG (reference sequence). The CDR3 is 12 residues long. The V and J ends lost 3 bases and 6 bases, in that order; junction bases with no gene match: 1. The CDR3 loop is CAWRTGGDGYTF. CDR3 coding DNA: TGTGCCTGGAGGACAGGGGGCGATGGCTACACCTTC.

This clone was detected only a few times. The V call is TRBV4-1, the J call TRBJ2-3; D unclear. V was cut by 5 bases and J by 4 bases, with 4 bases left in between. The CDR3 has 11 amino acids. Looked up from germline, CDR1 is MGHRA and CDR2 is YSYEKL. In nucleotides, the CDR3 is TGCGCCAGCAGCTCCGCAGATACGCAGTATTTT. Translated, it gives CASSSADTQYF.

The chain is built from TRBV5-1 and TRBJ1-4, with D perhaps matching TRBD1 (5 bases). Trimming left V 4 bases short and J 0 bases short, with 13 bases between. CDR1 and CDR2 from the germline V gene are SGHRS and YFSETQ. This CDR3 has 16 residues. The CDR3 reads CASSLRGSATNEKLFF. The CDR3 DNA sequence: TGCGCCAGCAGCCTCCGGGGGTCTGCAACTAATGAAAAACTGTTTTTT. The full variable domain, its missing parts supplied by reference TRBV5-1 and TRBJ1-4, is KAGVTQTPRYLIKTRGQQVTLSCSPISGHRSVSWYQQTPGQGLQFLFEYFSETQRNKGNFPGRFSGRQFSNSRSEMNVSTLELGDSALYLCASSLRGSATNEKLFFGSGTQLSVL.

J is TRBJ2-3 and V is TRBV7-3; no firm D call. Trimming cost V 6 bases and J 4 bases, with 5 bases left between them. The CDR3 runs 11 residues. The germline CDR1 and CDR2 sequences are SGHTA and FQGTGA. The CDR3, as DNA: TGTGCCAGCAGTAACGCAGATACGCAGTATTTT. This encodes CASSNADTQYF.

This clone was found a few times. This chain joins TRBV18 and TRBJ1-6, with D possibly being TRBD1 (5 bases). The CDR3 has 17 residues. V dropped 6 bases and J dropped 0 bases, with 15 bases sitting between them. From germline, CDR1 is KGHSH and CDR2 LQKENI. CDR3 in amino acids: CASSLNGQASYNSPLHF. The CDR3 DNA is TGTGCCAGCTCGCTGAACGGACAAGCCTCCTATAATTCACCCCTCCACTTT.

This clone was counted a few times. This chain links TRBV6-4 with TRBJ1-6; D gene ambiguous. The ends were cut back, 5 bases at V and 0 bases at J, with 5 bases in the middle. Germline assignment: CDR1 MRHNA and CDR2 SNTAGT. The CDR3 spans 14 residues. CDR3 sequence reads: CASSISSYNSPLHF. The CDR3 coding sequence is TGTGCCAGCAGTATTAGCTCCTATAATTCACCCCTCCACTTT.

This clone was counted only a few times. This sequence joins TRBV10-3 and TRBJ1-6, with 10 bases that match TRBD1. Trimming at V came to 4 bases and at J to 8 bases, leaving 2 bases not matched to a gene. The V gene's germline CDR1 is ENHRY and CDR2 SYGVKD. CDR3 length: 14 amino acids. The CDR3 DNA follows: TGTGCCATCAGTGGAGGGACAGGGGATTCACCCCTCCACTTT. Protein sequence: CAISGGTGDSPLHF.

This clone was seen more than once but under ten times. J is TRBJ2-5 and V is TRBV7-2; unclear D gene. Germline V CDR1 and CDR2: SGHTA, FQGNSA. V gave up 4 bases and J gave up 5 bases, with 8 bases separating them. The CDR3 runs 12 residues. CDR3 sequence reads: CASSSRGETQYF. As DNA, the CDR3 is TGTGCCAGCAGCTCACGTGGGGAGACCCAGTACTTC.

This chain links TRBV18 with TRBJ2-2; D gene ambiguous. The length of the CDR3 is 14 residues. Trimming stripped 4 bases from V and 6 bases from J, with 12 bases between. From germline, CDR1 is KGHSH and CDR2 LQKENI. This CDR3 reads CASSQGVTAGELFF. The CDR3 bases are TGTGCCAGCTCACAGGGTGTTACAGCCGGGGAGCTGTTTTTT.